This T cell receptor (beta chain) was documented in a study of blood T cell repertoires in COVID-19. Overall study context: Sites in the United States, Italy and Spain provided acute and convalescent COVID-19 samples.

V dropped 2 bases and J dropped 7 bases, with 15 bases sitting between them. Looked up from germline, CDR1 is LNHDA and CDR2 is SQIVND (reference sequence). The CDR3 sequence is 15 residues long. Original handling: Amplification from reference gene primers served as the basis for estimated nucleated cell counts. Measured with immunoSEQ multiplex PCR; TCRdb has only the in-frame clones, and not every one. Clone size and the V and J calls come from that table; the DNA yielded D and trimming. The data contain around 53,000 clones, around nine tenths of them seen just once; the ten biggest clones take up approximately 6.5%. During active infection, Seattle patients enrolled and were then monitored through disease.

The chain links TRBV19 to TRBJ1-5; D is perhaps TRBD1 (6 bases). The sequenced sample consisted of peripheral blood. This clonotype was obtained from a woman in her sixties with COVID-19, enrolled during active disease. The CDR3 nucleotides are TGTGCCAGTAGTATAAGTCAGGGGACCCGGCAGCCCCAGCATTTT. It is translated as CASSISQGTRQPQHF.